These 22 T cell receptor beta chains share one sample of origin, sequenced in a study of Ad26.COV2.S vaccination and SARS-CoV-2 variants (TCRdb year 2021). Library preparation used the immunoSEQ multiplex PCR assay. In its TCRdb copy, this immuneACCESS table keeps in-frame sequences only and misses some clones. Where compared with another copy, unresolved V genes explain less than half of these, and the others have no known cause. The sample includes some 320,000 clones, with around 84% observed a single time. The biggest ten clones account for around 1.9% of the sample. Interpreted using the paper, the treatment or condition label stands for: some 20 received Ad26.COV2.S at low or high dose, single or two shots; roughly 5 received placebo; per-sample allocation not given. Repertoires of vaccine and placebo recipients were sequenced from samples collected on day 63 after the first injection. The sequences come from peripheral blood, collected in a trial of Ad26.COV2.S vaccine versus placebo. The receptors shown here come from a person aged 18-65 years who received the Ad26.COV2.S COVID-19 vaccine or a placebo.

The genes are TRBV27 and TRBJ2-2, with 7 nucleotides matching TRBD1. The germline gives CDR1 MNHEY, CDR2 SMNVEV (reference sequence). The CDR3 totals 18 residues. Germline trimming cut 8 bases from V and 1 base from J; bases unmatched to any gene: 16. The CDR3 is CASFVSSRTGWNTGELFF. DNA for the CDR3: TGTGCCAGCTTTGTTTCATCCCGGACAGGCTGGAACACCGGGGAGCTGTTTTTT.

The chain carries TRBV4-3 and TRBJ1-3; possibly TRBD1 for D (5 bases). The CDR3 is 15 residues long. Germline loops: CDR1 LGHNA, CDR2 YSLEER. Trimming took off 1 base at V and 4 bases at J, with 11 bases between the two ends. The CDR3 sequence: CASSQVGGGGNTIYF. DNA of the CDR3: TGCGCCAGCAGCCAAGTCGGGGGAGGGGGAAACACCATATATTTT.

V and J are TRBV9 and TRBJ2-2; maybe TRBD2 (6 bases). CDR1 and CDR2 from the germline V gene are SGDLS and YYNGEE. The CDR3 is made up of 14 amino acids. V lost 3 bases and J 8 bases, leaving 14 bases between the germline ends. DNA of the CDR3: TGTGCCAGCAGCGCCCGAAGCGGGTTGGGGGAGCTGTTTTTT. Residues: CASSARSGLGELFF.

The V gene is TRBV9, the J gene TRBJ1-2, with TRBD1 identical over 12 bases. The CDR3 is 17 residues long. Germline V gene lookup returns CDR1 SGDLS and CDR2 YYNGEE. With 3 bases clipped from V and 5 bases from J, the junction kept 11 bases outside the gene matches. DNA for the CDR3: TGTGCCAGCAGCGGCGCCCGGGGGACAGGGGGCCTATATGGCTACACCTTC. Its protein is CASSGARGTGGLYGYTF.

The CDR3, as DNA: TGCAGTGCTAGTGTCCCAGCGGGGGGGGGCAATGAGCAGTTCTTC. Its translation is CSASVPAGGGNEQFF. The chain links TRBV20-1 to TRBJ2-1, with 10 bases lining up with TRBD2. V was clipped by 3 bases and J by 6 bases; unmatched bases: 8. Germline V gene data show CDR1 as DFQATT and CDR2 as SNEGSKA (reference sequence). The CDR3 sequence is 15 residues long.

The J gene is TRBJ1-3, the V gene TRBV5-1; TRBD1 is a possible D gene (6 bases). Germline V CDR1 and CDR2: SGHRS, YFSETQ. V lost 0 bases and J 5 bases, leaving 12 bases between the germline ends. The CDR3 sequence is 15 residues long. CDR3 amino acids: CASSLVADRRNTIYF. The CDR3 DNA is TGCGCCAGCAGCTTGGTGGCGGACAGACGAAACACCATATATTTT.

This rearrangement joins TRBV5-1 to TRBJ1-3; D gene unclear. In germline, CDR1 is SGHRS, CDR2 YFSETQ. The CDR3 length is 18 residues. The ends were cut back, 0 bases at V and 0 bases at J, with 16 bases in the middle. The CDR3: CASSLEVGPTNSGNTIYF. CDR3 nucleotide sequence: TGCGCCAGCAGCTTGGAGGTCGGACCTACGAACTCTGGAAACACCATATATTTT.

This rearrangement joins TRBV12-5 to TRBJ1-5; weak D call: TRBD1 (5 bases). Germline loops: CDR1 LGHNT, CDR2 FRNRAP. Trimming took off 5 bases at V and 6 bases at J, with 17 bases between the two ends. This CDR3 is built from 15 residues. CDR3 bases: TGTGCTAGTGGTCCTGACGGGGGATACGGTCAGCCCCAGCATTTT. Protein product: CASGPDGGYGQPQHF.

The CDR3 sequence: CSVDVDGNYGYTF. The CDR3 DNA follows: TGCAGCGTTGATGTGGACGGAAACTATGGCTACACCTTC. This chain joins TRBV29-1 and TRBJ1-2; no definite D call. Trimming stripped 3 bases from V and 2 bases from J, with 10 bases between. The V gene's germline CDR1 is SQVTM and CDR2 ANQGSEA. There are 13 residues in the CDR3.

The V call is TRBV4-1, the J call TRBJ1-1, with D tentatively TRBD1 (6 bases). Trimming pared 4 bases from V and 2 bases from J, leaving 14 bases between. CDR3 length: 15 amino acids. Germline-derived CDR1 and CDR2 are MGHRA and YSYEKL. CDR3 residues: CASSRRDTPNTEAFF. CDR3 nucleotides: TGCGCCAGCAGCCGCCGGGACACACCTAACACTGAAGCTTTCTTT.

The chain combines TRBV5-5 with TRBJ2-7, with 7 bases identical to TRBD2. This CDR3 spans 17 amino acids. Germline loops: CDR1 SGHKS, CDR2 YYEKEE (reference sequence). V trimming: 4 bases; J trimming: 3 bases; junction bases outside the gene matches: 16. CDR3 bases: TGTGCCAGCAGCACAGAGGCGTCGGGGGGAAGCTTCTACGAGCAGTACTTC. Protein: CASSTEASGGSFYEQYF.

As regards this clone: The sample contains more than one DNA sequence encoding this CDR3. This sequence joins TRBV12-3 or TRBV12-4 and TRBJ1-2, with D uncertain. The CDR3 has 13 residues. V lost 1 base and J lost 4, with 7 bases in between. The CDR3 nucleotides read TGTGCCAGCAGTTTAGGGGGTGGCTATGGCTACACCTTC. This codes for CASSLGGGYGYTF.

This clone was observed once. The chain uses TRBV5-1 and TRBJ1-2, with 7 bases matching TRBD1. Looked up from germline, CDR1 is SGHRS and CDR2 is YFSETQ. The V gene end was trimmed by 1 base and the J gene end by 8 bases; junction bases not matched to a gene: 5. The length of the CDR3 is 13 residues. CDR3 protein: CASSLRGLGGYTF. The CDR3 bases are TGCGCCAGCAGCTTGAGGGGGCTGGGAGGCTACACCTTC.

This chain links TRBV2 with TRBJ2-1; D is unclear. Trimming shortened V by 3 bases and J by 7 bases, and 13 bases separated the two germline ends. The CDR3 totals 14 residues. The germline V gene has CDR1 SNHLY and CDR2 FYNNEI. The CDR3 loop reads CASSDRKVSNEQFF. In DNA, the CDR3 is TGTGCCAGCAGTGATAGAAAGGTGTCTAATGAGCAGTTCTTC.

CDR3 region: CAWGTGLGQPQHF. DNA for the CDR3: TGTGCCTGGGGAACAGGGTTGGGTCAGCCCCAGCATTTT. The chain links TRBV30 to TRBJ1-5, with D possibly TRBD1 on 6 matching bases. Trimming left V 5 bases short and J 6 bases short, with 14 bases between. CDR1 GTSNPN and CDR2 SVGIG come from the germline V gene (reference sequence). The CDR3 contains 13 residues.

The chain has TRBV2 and TRBJ1-6; D ambiguous. CDR3 length: 14 amino acids. CDR1 is SNHLY, CDR2 FYNNEI, per germline. V dropped 5 bases and J dropped 11 bases, with 16 bases sitting between them. CDR3 DNA: TGTGCCAGCAGTCGGACCCCCCCCGGACCACCCCTCCACTTT. Its protein product is CASSRTPPGPPLHF.

The chain is built from TRBV2 and TRBJ2-5; D is possibly TRBD1 (6 bases). This CDR3 contains 13 residues. Deletions cut 4 bases from V and 5 bases from J, with 11 bases between. From germline, CDR1 is SNHLY and CDR2 FYNNEI. For the CDR3, the DNA is TGTGCCAGCAGTGGGGGGCAGGGGGAGACCCAGTACTTC. Amino acids: CASSGGQGETQYF.

The chain is built from TRBV11-2 and TRBJ1-5; D unresolved. From germline, CDR1 is SGHAT and CDR2 FQNNGV. Trimming cost V 0 bases and J 1 base, with 7 bases left between them. The CDR3 runs to 15 residues. The CDR3 protein is CASSLDGLSNQPQHF. DNA for the CDR3: TGTGCCAGCAGCTTAGATGGGTTGAGCAATCAGCCCCAGCATTTT.

The rearrangement joins TRBV10-2 to TRBJ2-7; D uncertain. CDR1 and CDR2 from the germline V gene are WSHSY and SAAADI. The CDR3 covers 14 residues. V was trimmed by 3 bases and J by 2 bases, leaving 11 bases between them. The chain's CDR3 is CASSEGSLTYEQYF. The CDR3 nucleotides are TGCGCCAGCAGTGAAGGCAGTTTGACCTACGAGCAGTACTTC.

The V call is TRBV13, the J call TRBJ2-7, with TRBD2 matching 10 bases. There are 15 residues in the CDR3. After removal of 5 bases from V and 3 bases from J, the junction contained 7 bases not matched to a gene. Germline V CDR1 and CDR2: PRHDT, FYEKMQ (reference sequence). The CDR3 sequence: CASSPTSGESYEQYF. The CDR3 coding sequence is TGTGCCAGCAGCCCTACTAGCGGGGAGAGCTACGAGCAGTACTTC.

V and J are TRBV12-3 or TRBV12-4 and TRBJ2-1; D remains unclear. The CDR3 extends over 11 amino acids. V was clipped by 8 bases and J by 2 bases, with 4 bases between them. This CDR3 reads CASGPYNEQFF. The CDR3 bases are TGTGCCAGCGGTCCCTACAATGAGCAGTTCTTC.

The chain combines TRBV3-1 (or the pseudogene TRBV3-2) with TRBJ1-6; 9 positions match TRBD1. In germline, CDR1 is LGHDT, CDR2 YNNKEL (reference sequence). Unmatched junction bases numbered 7, after V lost 6 bases and J lost 10 bases. This CDR3 is built from 14 residues. The CDR3 sequence: CASRGTGTGSPLHF. The CDR3 DNA reads as TGTGCCAGCAGGGGGACAGGGACCGGCTCACCCCTCCACTTT.